The rows below give T cell receptor beta chains drawn from one sample of a study of blood T cell repertoires in COVID-19. Method: immunoSEQ multiplex PCR; TCRdb's copy keeps in-frame clones and lacks some. The profile shows a few hundred thousand clones, 70% to 90% of them singletons. Specimen: PBMCs or T cells enriched from blood (not recorded which). The receptors were sampled from a woman aged 35 to 49 with acute COVID-19. Both conserved end residues are part of each CDR3. A D gene is named only where the DNA matches it firmly. The size field is filled for only some rows; it gives once, few, many or a size class.

v_gene	j_gene	abundance	d_gene	CDR3nt	CDR3aa
TRBV3-1/TRBV3-2	TRBJ1-5	-	TRBD1	TGTGCCAGCAGCCAAGATTTCACAGGGGGTCAGCCCCAGCATTTT	CASSQDFTGGQPQHF
TRBV4-3	TRBJ2-1	few	TRBD2	TGCGCCAGCAGCCTGCTAGCGGGAGAGGGCGAGCAGTTCTTC	CASSLLAGEGEQFF
TRBV11-2	TRBJ1-1	-	-	TGTGCCAGCAGCCGAGGGGGGGCATTGTACACTGAAGCTTTCTTT	CASSRGGALYTEAFF
TRBV30	TRBJ1-3	-	-	TGTGCCTGGAGCAACAGGGACCGCTCTGGAAACACCATATATTTT	CAWSNRDRSGNTIYF
TRBV5-5	TRBJ1-2	-	TRBD1	TGTGCCAGCAGCTTGAAGGACAGGAACTATGGCTACACCTTC	CASSLKDRNYGYTF
TRBV5-1	TRBJ2-3	few	-	TGCGCCAGCAGCTCCCACGTGAGGGTGGCCCACACAGATACGCAGTATTTT	CASSSHVRVAHTDTQYF
TRBV5-1	TRBJ1-5	few	-	TGCGCCAGCAGCTGGTCGGGGGGAAGCAATCAGCCCCAGCATTTT	CASSWSGGSNQPQHF
TRBV27	TRBJ2-5	-	TRBD2	TGTGCCAGCAGCGCCTCCCTAGCGGTCAAAGAGACCCAGTACTTC	CASSASLAVKETQYF
TRBV4-1	TRBJ1-2	-	-	TGCGCCAGCAGCCAACGGGACACTTCTAACTATGGCTACACCTTC	CASSQRDTSNYGYTF
TRBV5-4	TRBJ2-7	-	-	TGTGCCAGCAGCTTGATGGACTTGAACTACGAGCAGTACTTC	CASSLMDLNYEQYF
TRBV6-6	TRBJ1-2	once	-	TGTGCCAGCAGACCGACAGGCTCGGGCTACACCTTC	CASRPTGSGYTF
TRBV27	TRBJ2-1	-	-	TGTGCCAGCAGTTCGCCCCTTAGCGGACTCATTCCCTACAATGAGCAGTTCTTC	CASSSPLSGLIPYNEQFF
TRBV6-5	TRBJ2-7	-	TRBD1	TGTGCCAGCAGCGCCGGGACAGGGTCCTACGAGCAGTACTTC	CASSAGTGSYEQYF
TRBV19	TRBJ2-3	-	-	TGTGCCAGTGAGGTAACAGGGAGGGCAGATACGCAGTATTTT	CASEVTGRADTQYF
TRBV4-2	TRBJ1-5	-	TRBD1	TGTGCCAGCGCGGACAGGGGATACCAGCCCCAGCATTTT	CASADRGYQPQHF
TRBV5-1	TRBJ2-7	-	TRBD2	TGCGCCAGCAGAATTGGACTAGCGTCCTACGAGCAGTACTTC	CASRIGLASYEQYF
TRBV27	TRBJ1-1	-	-	TGTGCCAGCAGCACCACAGGGAACACTGAAGCTTTCTTT	CASSTTGNTEAFF
TRBV3-1/TRBV3-2	TRBJ2-2	-	-	TGTGCCAGCAGCCAAGATCAGGGGGGAGGCGGGGAGCTGTTTTTT	CASSQDQGGGGELFF
TRBV18	TRBJ2-2	-	-	TGTGCCAGCTCACCACGACGGGGGGCAGACACCGGGGAGCTGTTTTTT	CASSPRRGADTGELFF
TRBV16	TRBJ2-7	-	-	TGTGCCAGCAGCCAACTAACACCTAGCTCCTACGAGCAGTACTTC	CASSQLTPSSYEQYF